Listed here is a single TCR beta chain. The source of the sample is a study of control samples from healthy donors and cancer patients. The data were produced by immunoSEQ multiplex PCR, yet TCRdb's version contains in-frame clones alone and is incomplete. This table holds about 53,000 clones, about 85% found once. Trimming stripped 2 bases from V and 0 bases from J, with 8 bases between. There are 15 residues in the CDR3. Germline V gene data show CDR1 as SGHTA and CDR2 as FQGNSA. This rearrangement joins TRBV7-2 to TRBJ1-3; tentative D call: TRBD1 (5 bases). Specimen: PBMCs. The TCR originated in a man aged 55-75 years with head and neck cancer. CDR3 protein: CASSLQGFSGNTIYF. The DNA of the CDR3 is TGTGCCAGCAGCTTACAGGGCTTCTCTGGAAACACCATATATTTT.